Sequencing of this T cell receptor (beta chain) was carried out in a study of T cells in Graves' hyperthyroidism and ophthalmopathy. TCR beta CDR3 regions were amplified from RNA transcripts. The study used the HTBI primer set for a first-round RT-PCR of the TCR CDR3. MiXCR was run by TCRdb on the multiplex PCR reads, yielding one entry per CDR3 protein. The repertoire holds hundreds of thousands of distinct CDR3 sequences, approximately 14% seen once, with 10% in the top ten. It was 8.5 to 10 ml of fresh peripheral blood that supplied the PBMCs. Germline V gene sequence: CDR1 LNHDA, CDR2 SQIVND (reference sequence). With 3 bases clipped from V and 2 bases from J, the junction kept 1 base outside the gene matches. CDR3 length equals 14 residues.

Sequencing was carried out using blood. The chain employs TRBV19 and TRBJ2-1; TRBD2 aligns across 7 bases. The receptor was derived from a woman under 30 with Graves' hyperthyroidism. The CDR3 protein is CASSMGLTYNEQFF. The DNA of the CDR3 is TGTGCCAGTAGTATGGGACTAACCTACAATGAGCAGTTCTTC. Full variable domain (outside the CDR3, taken from reference TRBV19 and TRBJ2-1): DGGITQSPKYLFRKEGQNVTLSCEQNLNHDAMYWYRQDPGQGLRLIYYSQIVNDFQKGDIAEGYSVSREKKESFPLTVTSAQKNPTAFYLCASSMGLTYNEQFFGPGTRLTVL.